The next 9 T cell receptor beta chains were all read from a single sample in a study of blood T cell repertoires in COVID-19. Profiling relied on immunoSEQ multiplex PCR, and the TCRdb table lists in-frame clones only, not all of them. Of tens of thousands of clones in the sample, about four fifths are singletons; the top ten hold 25% to 40%. Input material: peripheral blood. These receptors came from a human donor in a cohort sampled during active COVID-19.

This clone is a singleton in its sample. The chain joins TRBV6-5 to TRBJ1-4; 8 bases match TRBD1. Germline V CDR1 and CDR2: MNHEY, SVGAGI. The CDR3 spans 13 residues. The ends lost 6 bases at V and 6 bases at J; junction bases unmatched: 3. DNA of the CDR3: TGTGCCAGCAGGGACAGGGTTTATGAAAAACTGTTTTTT. This codes for CASRDRVYEKLFF.

This clone was observed once. Here the CDR3 reads CASSWSGDTEAFF. The CDR3, as DNA: TGTGCCAGCAGCTGGAGCGGGGACACTGAAGCTTTCTTT. This sequence joins TRBV11-2 and TRBJ1-1; D not certain. This CDR3 comprises 13 residues. Germline V lookup: CDR1 SGHAT, CDR2 FQNNGV. Trimming removed 4 bases at V and 3 bases at J, with 9 bases between.

The CDR3 DNA reads TGTGCCAGCAGCGTAGGGGTGGGGGGAGACACTGAAGCTTTCTTT. This sequence encodes CASSVGVGGDTEAFF. V and J are TRBV9 and TRBJ1-1; perhaps TRBD1 as D (5 bases). The CDR3 length is 15 residues. The germline CDR1 and CDR2 sequences are SGDLS and YYNGEE. Trimming removed 0 bases at V and 3 bases at J, with 12 bases between.

The chain uses TRBV28 and TRBJ2-2; D gene uncertain. The CDR3 is made up of 13 amino acids. V lost 3 bases and J lost 6, with 8 bases in between. Germline CDR1 MDHEN, CDR2 SYDVKM. The chain's CDR3 is CASSLSGPGELFF. CDR3 sequence (DNA): TGTGCCAGCAGTTTGTCGGGTCCCGGGGAGCTGTTTTTT.

The rearrangement joins TRBV6-6 to TRBJ1-5; 8 bases line up with TRBD1. Germline trimming cut 2 bases from V and 2 bases from J; bases unmatched to any gene: 2. There are 15 residues in the CDR3. Germline CDR1 reads MNHNY; CDR2 reads SVGAGI (reference sequence). CDR3 bases: TGTGCCAGCAGTTACAACAGGGGGGGCAATCAGCCCCAGCATTTT. Translated: CASSYNRGGNQPQHF.

This chain connects TRBV9 to TRBJ2-1, with TRBD2 matching over 9 bases. Trimming removed 0 bases from V and 7 bases from J; junction bases left unmatched: 11. This CDR3 comprises 17 residues. Germline CDR1 SGDLS, CDR2 YYNGEE. CDR3 DNA: TGTGCCAGCAGCGTAGAGATGCGAGCGGGGGGAGGTAATGAGCAGTTCTTC. This gives the protein CASSVEMRAGGGNEQFF.

The genes are TRBV6-5 and TRBJ1-5; tentatively, D is TRBD1 (5 bases). Germline V CDR1 and CDR2: MNHEY, SVGAGI. The CDR3 loop spans 14 amino acids. V lost 5 bases to trimming and J lost 7 bases, with 15 bases between them. The DNA of the CDR3 is TGTGCCAGCAGTCCCCTTGGGGCTCGCCAGCCCCAGCATTTT. It specifies CASSPLGARQPQHF.

CDR3 sequence: CASSVVTARLNEQFF. The CDR3 DNA sequence: TGTGCCAGCAGCGTAGTCACTGCGAGGCTAAATGAGCAGTTCTTC. The chain employs TRBV9 and TRBJ2-1; D remains unclear. Trimming stripped 0 bases from V and 7 bases from J, with 14 bases between. Germline CDR1 SGDLS, CDR2 YYNGEE. This CDR3 has 15 amino acids.

The rearrangement uses TRBV27 and TRBJ1-1; D is ambiguous. CDR3 size: 16 residues. CDR1 and CDR2 from the germline V gene are MNHEY and SMNVEV (reference sequence). V gave up 0 bases and J gave up 0 bases, with 11 bases separating them. The CDR3 DNA sequence: TGTGCCAGCAGTTTATCGCCGACAATCATGAACACTGAAGCTTTCTTT. It translates to CASSLSPTIMNTEAFF.